This T cell receptor beta chain was sequenced for a study of blood T cell repertoires in COVID-19. Study overall: COVID-19 samples collected from the United States, Italy and Spain covered acute and convalescent phases.

As processed by the authors: For nucleated cells, counts were estimated from reference gene primer amplification. Profiling relied on immunoSEQ multiplex PCR, and the TCRdb table lists in-frame clones only, not all of them. Clone size and the V and J calls come from that table; the DNA yielded D and trimming. Here the sample spans about 190,000 clones, 84% being singletons. Unmatched junction bases numbered 10, after V lost 4 bases and J lost 4 bases. CDR3 length: 16 amino acids. CDR1 and CDR2 from the germline V gene are SGHRS and YFSETQ. The source is a woman aged 70-85 years with active or convalescent COVID-19. Material: peripheral blood. The chain uses TRBV5-1 and TRBJ2-1; 8 bases map to TRBD1. The CDR3 sequence is CASSPRAGGRYNEQFF. The CDR3 region has the DNA TGCGCCAGCAGCCCCCGTGCAGGGGGCCGGTACAATGAGCAGTTCTTC.